One and the same sample provided the 4 T cell receptor beta chains below, sequenced in a study of brain metastases from non-small cell lung cancer. Here immunoSEQ multiplex PCR was the method, and the copy in TCRdb shows in-frame clones only, minus some. The table includes 900 to 950 clones, approximately 95% detected once. Sequenced input: tumor-adjacent normal tissue. The source is a donor aged 40 or over with non-small cell lung cancer.

The chain combines TRBV6-1 with TRBJ2-1; TRBD1 agrees at 9 bases. The CDR3 runs to 15 residues. J gave up 3 bases and V 2 bases, and 2 bases lay outside the gene matches. Germline CDR1 MNHNS, CDR2 SASEGT. The CDR3 DNA is TGTGCCAGCAGTGAAATGGGACAGGGCTACAATGAGCAGTTCTTC. Residues: CASSEMGQGYNEQFF.

This chain joins TRBV27 and TRBJ1-1; D uncertain. Germline assignment: CDR1 MNHEY and CDR2 SMNVEV (reference sequence). This CDR3 spans 11 amino acids. The V gene lost 8 bases and the J gene lost 11 bases, with 15 bases spanning the gap. The CDR3 reads CASFSGGLAFF. The CDR3 DNA is TGTGCCAGCTTTTCTGGAGGGCTTGCTTTCTTT.

The chain couples TRBV7-2 to TRBJ2-3; D is perhaps TRBD2 (6 bases). V lost 1 base and J 3 bases, leaving 11 bases between the germline ends. The germline gives CDR1 SGHTA, CDR2 FQGNSA. The CDR3 runs to 15 residues. The CDR3 sequence is CASSLGGEWTDTQYF. The CDR3 DNA reads TGTGCCAGCAGCTTAGGGGGGGAGTGGACAGATACGCAGTATTTT.

The V call is TRBV7-6, the J call TRBJ2-3; D is perhaps TRBD2 (6 bases). V shed 1 base and J shed 1 base, with 9 bases lying between them. Germline V gene lookup returns CDR1 SGHVS and CDR2 FNYEAQ. The CDR3 is made up of 15 amino acids. The CDR3 loop is CASSLVPGGTDTQYF. CDR3 in DNA: TGTGCCAGCAGCTTAGTGCCGGGGGGCACAGATACGCAGTATTTT.